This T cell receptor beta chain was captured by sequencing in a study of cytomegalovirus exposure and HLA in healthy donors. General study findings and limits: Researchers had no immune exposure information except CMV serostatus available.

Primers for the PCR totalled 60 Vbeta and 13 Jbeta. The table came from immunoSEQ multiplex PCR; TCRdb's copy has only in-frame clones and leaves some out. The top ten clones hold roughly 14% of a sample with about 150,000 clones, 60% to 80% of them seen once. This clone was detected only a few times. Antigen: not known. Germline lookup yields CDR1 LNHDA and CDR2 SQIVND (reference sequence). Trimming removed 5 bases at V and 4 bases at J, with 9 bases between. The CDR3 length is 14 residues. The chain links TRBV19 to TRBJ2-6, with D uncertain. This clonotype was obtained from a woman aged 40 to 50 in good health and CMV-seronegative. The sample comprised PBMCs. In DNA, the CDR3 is TGTGCCAGTAGTGCAGATTTGGGGGCCAACGTCCTGACTTTC. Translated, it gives CASSADLGANVLTF.